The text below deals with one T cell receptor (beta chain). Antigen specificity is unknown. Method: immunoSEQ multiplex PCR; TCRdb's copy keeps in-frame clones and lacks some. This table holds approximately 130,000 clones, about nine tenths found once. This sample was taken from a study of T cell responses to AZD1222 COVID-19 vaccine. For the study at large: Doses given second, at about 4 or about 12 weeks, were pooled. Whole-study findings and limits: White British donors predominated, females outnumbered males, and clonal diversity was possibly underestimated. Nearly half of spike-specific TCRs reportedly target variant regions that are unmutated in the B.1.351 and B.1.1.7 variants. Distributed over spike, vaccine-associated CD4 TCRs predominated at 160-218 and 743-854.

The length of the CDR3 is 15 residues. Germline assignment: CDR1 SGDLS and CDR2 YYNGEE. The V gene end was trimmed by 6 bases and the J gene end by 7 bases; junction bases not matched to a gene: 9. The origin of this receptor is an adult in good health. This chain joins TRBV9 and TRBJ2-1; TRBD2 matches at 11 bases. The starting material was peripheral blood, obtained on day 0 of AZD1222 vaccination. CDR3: CASTRPGLAENEQFF. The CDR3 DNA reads TGTGCCAGCACCCGACCGGGACTAGCGGAGAATGAGCAGTTCTTC.